The T cell receptor beta chain described here comes from a study of cytomegalovirus exposure and HLA in healthy donors. General study results and limits: Later work showed greater clonal expansion in HLA-associated TCR beta chains than in equally common others.

From germline, CDR1 is SGHTA and CDR2 FQGTGA. CDR3 size: 14 residues. V dropped 1 base and J dropped 5; count of bases not matched to a gene: 3. The sample holds one count of this clone. Its antigen is undetermined. The PCR ran on 60 Vbeta and 13 Jbeta primers. In the original workflow: A follow-up analysis tallied around 80 million unique TCR beta chains, roughly 11 million shared. Measured with immunoSEQ multiplex PCR; TCRdb has only the in-frame clones, and not every one. From that table come the V and J calls and clone size; the DNA was used to work out D and trimming. The sample yields roughly 100,000 clones, 74% seen once.

The origin of this receptor is a man aged 50 or older in good health and CMV-seropositive. The chain links TRBV7-3 to TRBJ2-3; 7 bases match TRBD1. What was sequenced was PBMCs. CDR3 nucleotide sequence: TGTGCCAGCAGCTTAAGAGGGGGCAAAGATACGCAGTATTTT. Protein product: CASSLRGGKDTQYF.